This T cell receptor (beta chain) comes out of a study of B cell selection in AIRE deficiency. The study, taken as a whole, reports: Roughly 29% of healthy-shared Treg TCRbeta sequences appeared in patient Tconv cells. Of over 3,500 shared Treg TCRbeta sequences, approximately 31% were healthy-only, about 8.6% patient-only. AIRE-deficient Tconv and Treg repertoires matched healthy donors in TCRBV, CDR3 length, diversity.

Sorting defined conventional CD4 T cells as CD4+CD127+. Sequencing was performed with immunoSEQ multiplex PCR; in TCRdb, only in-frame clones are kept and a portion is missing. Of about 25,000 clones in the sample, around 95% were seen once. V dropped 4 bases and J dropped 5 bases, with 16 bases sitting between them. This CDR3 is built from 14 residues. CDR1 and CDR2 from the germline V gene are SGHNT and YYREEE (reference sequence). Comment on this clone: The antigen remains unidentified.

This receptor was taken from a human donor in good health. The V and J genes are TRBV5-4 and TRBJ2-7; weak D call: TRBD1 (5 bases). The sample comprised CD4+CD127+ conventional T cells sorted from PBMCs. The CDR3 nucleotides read TGTGCCAGCAGCCAAGACGGTAACAGGAACGAGCAGTACTTC. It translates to CASSQDGNRNEQYF. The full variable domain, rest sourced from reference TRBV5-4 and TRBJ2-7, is ETGVTQSPTHLIKTRGQQVTLRCSSQSGHNTVSWYQQALGQGPQFIFQYYREEENGRGNFPPRFSGLQFPNYSSELNVNALELDDSALYLCASSQDGNRNEQYFGPGTRLTVT.